The 8 T cell receptor beta chains reported below all come from one sample, sequenced in a study of T-cell reconstitution after alpha-beta-depleted transplantation in children (dated by TCRdb to 2016 to 2017). Libraries were constructed by PCR. The sample was run on an Illumina HiSeq 2500. To normalize quantification of the TCRbeta repertoire, the TCR libraries were built with molecular barcoding that relied on unique molecular identifiers. TCRdb took the public reads, trimmed them with fastp at Q25, ran MiXCR for clone calling and kept in-frame beta chains. Identical CDR3 protein sequences are pooled into one entry, listed with their most common genes and DNA. The sample has 250,000 to 400,000 distinct CDR3 sequences on record, around 25% of them singletons. The biggest ten clones account for approximately 9.9% of the sample. The treatment or condition label of this sample denotes: allogeneic hematopoietic cell transplantation with graft depleted of TCRalphabeta T cells and CD19 B cells.

The material sequenced was PBMCs, mostly from graft donor cells, taken 180 days after TCRalphabeta/CD19-depleted stem cell transplant. Receptor source: a male patient younger than 18 who had a stem cell transplant for acute lymphoblastic leukemia, so the T cells may come from the graft donor.

The chain carries TRBV7-9 and TRBJ2-7; 8 nucleotides align to TRBD2. With 1 base clipped from V and 0 bases from J, the junction kept 8 bases outside the gene matches. The CDR3 is 17 amino acids. Germline CDR1 reads SEHNR; CDR2 reads FQNEAQ (reference sequence). The CDR3 sequence: CASSLVLAGANSYEQYF. The CDR3 coding sequence is TGTGCCAGCAGCTTAGTTCTAGCGGGTGCAAACTCCTACGAGCAGTACTTC. Supplemented by reference TRBV7-9 and TRBJ2-7, the full variable domain reads DTGVSQNPRHKITKRGQNVTFRCDPISEHNRLYWYRQTLGQGPEFLTYFQNEAQLEKSRLLSDRFSAERPKGSFSTLEIQRTEQGDSAMYLCASSLVLAGANSYEQYFGPGTRLTVT.

The gene calls are TRBV4-1 and TRBJ1-6, with 10 positions matching TRBD1. The length of the CDR3 is 16 residues. The ends lost 1 base at V and 10 bases at J; junction bases unmatched: 7. Germline CDR1 is MGHRA and CDR2 is YSYEKL. CDR3 sequence: CASSQVWDRGRSPLHF. CDR3 DNA sequence: TGCGCCAGCAGCCAAGTTTGGGACAGGGGTCGGTCACCCCTCCACTTT.

The chain combines TRBV2 with TRBJ2-1; 8 nucleotides agree with TRBD1. The germline CDR1 and CDR2 sequences are SNHLY and FYNNEI. V dropped 2 bases and J dropped 8; count of bases not matched to a gene: 11. This CDR3 is built from 16 residues. In nucleotides, the CDR3 is TGTGCCAGCAGTGAACCGGAGGACAGGGAAGTATATGAGCAGTTCTTC. Translating gives CASSEPEDREVYEQFF.

The CDR3 nucleotides read TGTGCCATGAGCCCCGGGGAGGGGGGGGAGCTGTTTTTT. Amino acid sequence: CAMSPGEGGELFF. The V and J genes are TRBV5-7 and TRBJ2-2; 7 bases match TRBD2. TRBV5-7 is sorted into the ORF group, with uncertain function. The V gene end was trimmed by 9 bases and the J gene end by 8 bases; junction bases not matched to a gene: 10. The CDR3 is 13 amino acids.

In its sample, this clonotype was seen a few times. V is TRBV24-1 and J is TRBJ2-1, with 11 bases identical to TRBD2. The germline V gene encodes CDR1 KGHDR and CDR2 SFDVKD. The CDR3 covers 17 residues. Trimming took 4 bases from V and 5 from J; bases not matched to a gene: 9. CDR3 region: CATSDPTGTSGNNEQFF. DNA for the CDR3: TGTGCCACCAGTGACCCAACCGGGACTAGCGGAAACAATGAGCAGTTCTTC.

This chain links TRBV12-3 or TRBV12-4 with TRBJ1-3; D perhaps matches TRBD1 (6 bases). Between the trimmed V and J ends, which lost 6 bases and 0 bases, there was a span of 15 bases. CDR3 size: 16 residues. CDR3 DNA sequence: TGTGCCAGCAGGCCCCTCACAGGGATCTCTGGAAACACCATATATTTT. Amino acid sequence: CASRPLTGISGNTIYF.

In its sample, this clonotype was seen many times. The chain combines TRBV7-2 with TRBJ2-7, with D possibly TRBD2 on 6 matching bases. V lost 1 base and J lost 2, with 12 bases in between. The CDR3 loop spans 15 amino acids. Germline lookup yields CDR1 SGHTA and CDR2 FQGNSA. CDR3 protein: CASSLVGGATYEQYF. The CDR3 DNA sequence: TGTGCCAGCAGCTTAGTGGGGGGAGCCACCTACGAGCAGTACTTC.

This clonotype was picked up a small number of times. This sequence joins TRBV5-5 and TRBJ2-5; D not certain. The germline gives CDR1 SGHKS, CDR2 YYEKEE (reference sequence). V was cut by 0 bases and J by 4 bases, with 13 bases left in between. This CDR3 is built from 15 residues. The chain's CDR3 is CASSLDTVGSETQYF. In DNA, the CDR3 is TGTGCCAGCAGCTTGGACACAGTTGGGTCAGAGACCCAGTACTTC.